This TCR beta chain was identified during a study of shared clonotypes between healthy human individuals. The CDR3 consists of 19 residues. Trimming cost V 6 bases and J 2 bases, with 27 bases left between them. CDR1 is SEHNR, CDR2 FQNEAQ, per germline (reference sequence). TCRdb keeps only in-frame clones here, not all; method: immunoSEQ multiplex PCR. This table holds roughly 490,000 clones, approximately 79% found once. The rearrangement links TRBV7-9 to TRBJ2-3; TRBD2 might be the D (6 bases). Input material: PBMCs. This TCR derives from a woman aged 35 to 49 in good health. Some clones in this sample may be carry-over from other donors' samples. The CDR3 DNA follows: TGTGCCAGCAGTTTCCCGGGCCCGGGGGTGGTCGGTCACACAGATACGCAGTATTTT. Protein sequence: CASSFPGPGVVGHTDTQYF.